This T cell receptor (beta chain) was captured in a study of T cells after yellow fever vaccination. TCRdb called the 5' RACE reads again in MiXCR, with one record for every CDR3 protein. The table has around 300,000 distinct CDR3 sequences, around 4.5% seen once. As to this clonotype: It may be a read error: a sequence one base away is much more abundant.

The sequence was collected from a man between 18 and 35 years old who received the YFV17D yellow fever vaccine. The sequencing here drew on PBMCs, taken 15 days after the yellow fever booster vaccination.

CDR3 sequence reads: CASSPGPGVYEQFF. The CDR3 coding sequence is TGCGCCAGCAGCCCCGGACCGGGGGTTTATGAGCAGTTCTTC. V usage is TRBV4-3 and J usage is TRBJ2-1; D might be TRBD2 (6 bases). The germline V gene has CDR1 LGHNA and CDR2 YSLEER. This CDR3 comprises 14 residues. V gave up 4 bases and J gave up 8 bases, with 15 bases separating them.